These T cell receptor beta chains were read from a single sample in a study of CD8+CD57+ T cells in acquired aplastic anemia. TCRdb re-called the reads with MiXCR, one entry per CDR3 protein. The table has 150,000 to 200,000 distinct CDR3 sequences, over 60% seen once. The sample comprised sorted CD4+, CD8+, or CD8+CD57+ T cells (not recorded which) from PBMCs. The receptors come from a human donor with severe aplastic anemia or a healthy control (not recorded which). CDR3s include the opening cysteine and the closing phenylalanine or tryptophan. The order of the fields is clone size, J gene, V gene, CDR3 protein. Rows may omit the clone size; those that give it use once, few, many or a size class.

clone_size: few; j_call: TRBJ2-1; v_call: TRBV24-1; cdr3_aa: CATSDQAGVSYAFF
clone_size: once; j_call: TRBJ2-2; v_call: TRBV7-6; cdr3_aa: CASSLKGSGTGELFF
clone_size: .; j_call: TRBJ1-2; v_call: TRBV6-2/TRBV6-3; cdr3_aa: CASSSRRGYTF
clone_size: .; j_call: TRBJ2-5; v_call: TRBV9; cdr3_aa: CASSPGRGGKETQYF
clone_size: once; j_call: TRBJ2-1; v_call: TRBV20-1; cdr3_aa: CSVGGQGHGDEQFF
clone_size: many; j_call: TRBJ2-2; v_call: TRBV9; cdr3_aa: CASSEGHPINTGELFF
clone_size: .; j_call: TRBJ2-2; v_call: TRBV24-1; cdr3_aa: CATKSSGYTGELFF
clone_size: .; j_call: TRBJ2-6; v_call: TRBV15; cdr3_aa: CATSRDRGTGANVLTF
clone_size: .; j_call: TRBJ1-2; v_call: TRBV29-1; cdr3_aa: CSVGGKGVGYTF
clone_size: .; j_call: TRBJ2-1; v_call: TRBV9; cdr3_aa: CASSVDSVSYNEQFF
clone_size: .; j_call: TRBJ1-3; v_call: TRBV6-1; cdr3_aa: CASSAIQLAGNTIYF
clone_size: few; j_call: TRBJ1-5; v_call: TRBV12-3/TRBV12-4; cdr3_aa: CASSPNGNQPQHF
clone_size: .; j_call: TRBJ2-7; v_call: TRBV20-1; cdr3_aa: CSVRGGNEQYF
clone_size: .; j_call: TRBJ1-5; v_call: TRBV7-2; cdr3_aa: CASSLAYQPQHF
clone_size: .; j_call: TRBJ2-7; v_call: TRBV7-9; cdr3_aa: CASSLDTSYEQYF
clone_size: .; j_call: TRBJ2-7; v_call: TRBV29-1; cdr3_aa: CSLRDGTYEQYF
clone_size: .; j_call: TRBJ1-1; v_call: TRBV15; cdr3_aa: CATSARDRTNTEAFF
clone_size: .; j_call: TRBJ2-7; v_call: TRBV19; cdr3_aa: CASSPRWQKISYEQYF
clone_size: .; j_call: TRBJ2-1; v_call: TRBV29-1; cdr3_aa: CSVETGNFDNEQFF
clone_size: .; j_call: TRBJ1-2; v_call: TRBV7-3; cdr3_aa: CASSPRPARDLHGYTF
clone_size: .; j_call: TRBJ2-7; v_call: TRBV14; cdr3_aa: CASSQDLRLAGGSYEQYF
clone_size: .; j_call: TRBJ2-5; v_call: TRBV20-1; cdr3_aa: CSARGGRGYQETQYF
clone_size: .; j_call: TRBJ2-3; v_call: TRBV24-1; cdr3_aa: CASSKGGVSSTDTQYF
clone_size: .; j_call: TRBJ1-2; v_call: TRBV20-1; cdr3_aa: CSASGAWGYTF
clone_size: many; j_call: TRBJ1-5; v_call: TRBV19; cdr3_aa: CASSTPPLDRRYNQPQHF
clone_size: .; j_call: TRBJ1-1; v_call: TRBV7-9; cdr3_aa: CASSLGPGAGDTEAFF
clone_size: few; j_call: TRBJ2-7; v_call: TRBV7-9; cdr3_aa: CASRSGTVPYEQYF
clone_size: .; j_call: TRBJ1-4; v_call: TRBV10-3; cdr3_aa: CAIRTGTGRGEKLFF
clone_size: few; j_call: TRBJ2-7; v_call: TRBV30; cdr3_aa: CAWSQRREQYF
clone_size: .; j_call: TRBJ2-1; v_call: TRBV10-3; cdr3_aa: CATRGELYNEQFF
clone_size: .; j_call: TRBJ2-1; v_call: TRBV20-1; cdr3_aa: CSATSGTRPSNEQFF
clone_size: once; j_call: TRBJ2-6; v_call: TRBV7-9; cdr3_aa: CASSWSLLSGANVLTF
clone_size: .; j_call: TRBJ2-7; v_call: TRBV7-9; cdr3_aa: CASSFEAESGEQYF
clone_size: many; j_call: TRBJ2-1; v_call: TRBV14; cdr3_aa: CASSQVSGEQFF
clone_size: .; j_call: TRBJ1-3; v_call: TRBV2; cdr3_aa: CASSQARGSGNTIYF
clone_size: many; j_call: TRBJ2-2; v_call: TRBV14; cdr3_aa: CASSHGGLAGDPNTGELFF
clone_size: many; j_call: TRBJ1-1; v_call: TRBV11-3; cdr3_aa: CASSLGWERGANTEAFF
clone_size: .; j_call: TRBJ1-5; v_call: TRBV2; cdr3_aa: CASSLESGNQPQHF
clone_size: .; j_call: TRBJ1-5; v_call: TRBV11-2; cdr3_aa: CASSHGGAGNEHF
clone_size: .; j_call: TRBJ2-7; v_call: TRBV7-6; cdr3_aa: CASSPMRLGEQYF
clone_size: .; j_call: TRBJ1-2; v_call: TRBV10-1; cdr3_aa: CAGPRSFGGAYTF
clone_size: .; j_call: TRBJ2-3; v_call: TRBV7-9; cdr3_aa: CATQMGTGSTDTQYF
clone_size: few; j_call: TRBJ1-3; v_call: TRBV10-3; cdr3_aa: CAISWSSGNTIYF
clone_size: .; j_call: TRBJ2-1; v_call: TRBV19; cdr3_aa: CASSKGFEQFF
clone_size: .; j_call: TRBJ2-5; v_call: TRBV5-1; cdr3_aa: CASREEWLAGGWYQETQYF
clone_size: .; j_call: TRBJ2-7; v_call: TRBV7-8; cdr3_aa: CASSLGDRAHEQYF
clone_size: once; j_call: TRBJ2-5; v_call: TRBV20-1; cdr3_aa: CSAIPGTSGQETQYF
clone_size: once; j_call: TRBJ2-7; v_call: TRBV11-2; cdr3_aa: CASSFGVPYEQYF
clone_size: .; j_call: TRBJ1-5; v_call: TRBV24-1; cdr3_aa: CATSDYDGQPQHF
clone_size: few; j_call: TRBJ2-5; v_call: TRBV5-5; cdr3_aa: CASSFSETGFLGTQYF
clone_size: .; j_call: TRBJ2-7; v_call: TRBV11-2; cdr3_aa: CARSFLKGEQYF
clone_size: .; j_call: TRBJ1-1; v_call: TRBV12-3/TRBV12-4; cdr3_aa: CASTLDGNTEAFF
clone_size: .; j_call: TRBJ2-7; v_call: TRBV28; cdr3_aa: CASSSPVGGDYYEQYF
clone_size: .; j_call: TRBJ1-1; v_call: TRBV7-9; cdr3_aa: CASSLAGRHTEAFF